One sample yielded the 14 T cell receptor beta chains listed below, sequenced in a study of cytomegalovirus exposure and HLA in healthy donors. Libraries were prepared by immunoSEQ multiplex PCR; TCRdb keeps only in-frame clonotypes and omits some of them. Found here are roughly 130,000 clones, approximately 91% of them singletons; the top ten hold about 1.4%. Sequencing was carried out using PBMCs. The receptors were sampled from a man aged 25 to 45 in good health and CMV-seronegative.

CDR3 sequence reads: CASSNRLAGGNQETQYF. CDR3 sequence (DNA): TGCGCCAGCAGCAACCGTTTAGCGGGAGGGAACCAAGAGACCCAGTACTTC. V is TRBV4-1 and J is TRBJ2-5, with 11 bases lining up with TRBD2. The CDR3 contains 17 residues. Trimming took 5 bases from V and 0 from J; bases not matched to a gene: 8. The germline gives CDR1 MGHRA, CDR2 YSYEKL.

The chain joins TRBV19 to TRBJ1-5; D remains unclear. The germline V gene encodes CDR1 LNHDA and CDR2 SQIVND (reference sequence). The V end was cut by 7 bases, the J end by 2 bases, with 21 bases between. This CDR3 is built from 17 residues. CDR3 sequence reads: CASNLFGSQYRNQPQHF. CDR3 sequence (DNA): TGTGCCAGTAATCTTTTTGGTAGCCAATATCGCAATCAGCCCCAGCATTTT.

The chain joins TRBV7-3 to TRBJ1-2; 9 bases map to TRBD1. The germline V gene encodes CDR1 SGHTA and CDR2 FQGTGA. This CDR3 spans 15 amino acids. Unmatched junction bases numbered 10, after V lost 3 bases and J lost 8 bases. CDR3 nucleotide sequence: TGTGCCAGCAGCTTCGAGGACAGGGGCGGTGAAGGCTACACCTTC. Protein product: CASSFEDRGGEGYTF.

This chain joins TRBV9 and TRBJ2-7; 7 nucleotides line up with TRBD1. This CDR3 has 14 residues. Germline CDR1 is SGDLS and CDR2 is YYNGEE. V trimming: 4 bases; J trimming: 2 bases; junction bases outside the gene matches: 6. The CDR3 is CASSRTGTTYEQYF. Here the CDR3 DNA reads TGTGCCAGCAGCCGGACAGGAACTACCTACGAGCAGTACTTC.

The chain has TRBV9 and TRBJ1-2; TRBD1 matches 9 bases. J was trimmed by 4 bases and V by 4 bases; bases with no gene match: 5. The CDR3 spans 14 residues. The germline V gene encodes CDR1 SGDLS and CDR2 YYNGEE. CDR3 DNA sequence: TGTGCCAGCAGCTCCGAGACAGGGGGCTATGGCTACACCTTC. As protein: CASSSETGGYGYTF.

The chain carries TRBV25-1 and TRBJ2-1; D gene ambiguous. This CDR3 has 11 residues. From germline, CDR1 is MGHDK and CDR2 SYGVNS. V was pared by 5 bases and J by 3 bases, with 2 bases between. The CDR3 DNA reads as TGTGCCAGCAGTCTCTACAATGAGCAGTTCTTC. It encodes CASSLYNEQFF.

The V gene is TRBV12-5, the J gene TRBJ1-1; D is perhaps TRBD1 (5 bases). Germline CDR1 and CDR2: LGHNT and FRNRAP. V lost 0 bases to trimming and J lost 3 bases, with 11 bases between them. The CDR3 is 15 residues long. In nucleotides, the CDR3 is TGTGCTAGTGGTTTGGTACCAGGGAAGGACACTGAAGCTTTCTTT. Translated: CASGLVPGKDTEAFF.

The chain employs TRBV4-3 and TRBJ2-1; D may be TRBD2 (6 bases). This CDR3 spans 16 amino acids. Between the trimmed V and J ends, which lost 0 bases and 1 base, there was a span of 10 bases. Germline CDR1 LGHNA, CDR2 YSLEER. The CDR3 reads CASSQEYSGSYNEQFF. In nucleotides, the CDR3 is TGCGCCAGCAGCCAAGAGTATAGCGGTTCCTACAATGAGCAGTTCTTC.

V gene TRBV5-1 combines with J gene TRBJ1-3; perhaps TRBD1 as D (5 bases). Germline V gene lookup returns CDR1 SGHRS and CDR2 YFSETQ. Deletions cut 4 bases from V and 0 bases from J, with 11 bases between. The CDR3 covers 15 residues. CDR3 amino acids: CASSPGETSGNTIYF. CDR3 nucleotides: TGCGCCAGCAGCCCGGGGGAGACCTCTGGAAACACCATATATTTT.

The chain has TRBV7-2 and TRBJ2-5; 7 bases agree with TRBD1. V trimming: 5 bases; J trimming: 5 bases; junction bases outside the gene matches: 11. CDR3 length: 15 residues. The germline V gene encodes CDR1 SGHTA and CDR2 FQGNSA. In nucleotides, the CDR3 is TGTGCCAGCAGCACGGACAGGCCGAGGGGGGAGACCCAGTACTTC. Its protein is CASSTDRPRGETQYF.

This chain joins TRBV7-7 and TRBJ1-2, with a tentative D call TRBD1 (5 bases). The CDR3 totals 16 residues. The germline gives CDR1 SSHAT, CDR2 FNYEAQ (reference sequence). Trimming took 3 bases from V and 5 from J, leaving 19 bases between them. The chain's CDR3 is CASSFSVAGFGYGYTF. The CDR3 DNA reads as TGTGCCAGCAGCTTCTCCGTCGCAGGGTTTGGGTATGGCTACACCTTC.

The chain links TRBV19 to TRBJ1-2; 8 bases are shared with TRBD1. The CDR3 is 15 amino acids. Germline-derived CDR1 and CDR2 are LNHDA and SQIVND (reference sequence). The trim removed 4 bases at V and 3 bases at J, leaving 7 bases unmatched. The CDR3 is CASSSTSTGDYGYTF. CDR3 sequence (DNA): TGTGCCAGTAGTAGCACCTCGACAGGGGACTATGGCTACACCTTC.

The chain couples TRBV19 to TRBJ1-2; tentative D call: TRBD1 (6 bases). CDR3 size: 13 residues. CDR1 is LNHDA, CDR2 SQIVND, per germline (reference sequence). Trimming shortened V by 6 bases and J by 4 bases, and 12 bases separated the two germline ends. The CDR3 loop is CASSPRGFYGYTF. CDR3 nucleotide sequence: TGTGCCAGTAGCCCAAGGGGGTTCTATGGCTACACCTTC. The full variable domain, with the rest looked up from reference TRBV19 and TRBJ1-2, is DGGITQSPKYLFRKEGQNVTLSCEQNLNHDAMYWYRQDPGQGLRLIYYSQIVNDFQKGDIAEGYSVSREKKESFPLTVTSAQKNPTAFYLCASSPRGFYGYTFGSGTRLTVV.

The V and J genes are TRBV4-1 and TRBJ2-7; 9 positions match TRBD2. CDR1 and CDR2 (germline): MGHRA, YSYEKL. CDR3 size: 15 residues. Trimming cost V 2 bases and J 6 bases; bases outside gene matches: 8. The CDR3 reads CASSQHSGSLSEQYF. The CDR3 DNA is TGCGCCAGCAGCCAACATAGCGGGAGTCTTAGCGAGCAGTACTTC.